This T cell receptor (beta chain) emerged from a study of post-analysis software for immune sequencing data. Across the whole study: Recorded subtypes: relapsing-remitting, secondary progressive, progressive-relapsing; some patients unannotated. Study-level findings and limits: Analysis by F measure revealed that same-batch samples clustered strongly together. Elevated frequency relative to controls characterized four or five TRBV segments in patients, TRBV5-6, TRBV5-1 and TRBV20-1 among them. Those with multiple sclerosis, the patient group, showed significantly lower normalized Chao1 diversity than controls.

This clonotype was detected only a few times. Its antigen is unidentified. Prepared libraries of TCR beta cDNA carried unique molecular identifiers. Around 500,000 cDNA molecules were obtained per 1 to 10 million input T cells. Using its own MiXCR run on the PCR reads, TCRdb lists one record per CDR3 protein. The sample holds hundreds of thousands of distinct CDR3 sequences; around 64% are singletons and the top ten take about 11%. V was trimmed by 6 bases and J by 2 bases, leaving 11 bases between them. Germline V CDR1 and CDR2: DFQATT, SNEGSKA (reference sequence). CDR3 length: 13 amino acids. This TCR was recovered from a girl aged 2 to 9 with multiple sclerosis. This chain joins TRBV20-1 and TRBJ2-4; the D is unclear. Sequencing was done on a sample of blood. CDR3 nucleotide sequence: TGCAGTGCACGGGCCACGTCCAAAAACATTCAGTACTTC. It translates to CSARATSKNIQYF.